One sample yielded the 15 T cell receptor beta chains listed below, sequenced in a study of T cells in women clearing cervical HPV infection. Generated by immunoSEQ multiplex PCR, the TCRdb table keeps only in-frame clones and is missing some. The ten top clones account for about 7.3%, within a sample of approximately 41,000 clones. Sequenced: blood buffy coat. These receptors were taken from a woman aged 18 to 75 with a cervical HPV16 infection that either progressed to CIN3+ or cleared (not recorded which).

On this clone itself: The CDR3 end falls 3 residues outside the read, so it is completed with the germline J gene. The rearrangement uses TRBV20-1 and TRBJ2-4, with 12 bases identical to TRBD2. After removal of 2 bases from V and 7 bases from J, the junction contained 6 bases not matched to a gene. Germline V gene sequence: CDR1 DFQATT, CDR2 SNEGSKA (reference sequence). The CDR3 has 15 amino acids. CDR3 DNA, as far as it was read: TGCAGTGCTAGATCGGGACTAGCGGGTGGTAACATT. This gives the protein CSARSGLAGGNI. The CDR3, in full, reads CSARSGLAGGNIQYF.

The CDR3 bases that were read are TGCGCCAGCAGCCGCGGGACAGGCTCACCCGGAAACTATGGC. Translating it yields CASSRGTGSPGNYG. The whole CDR3 reads CASSRGTGSPGNYGYTF. The chain is built from TRBV5-1 and TRBJ1-2; 8 nucleotides align to TRBD1. The read comes to an end 3 residues before the CDR3 does, leaving the germline J gene to fill in the end. The germline CDR1 and CDR2 sequences are SGHRS and YFSETQ. The CDR3 is made up of 17 amino acids. V dropped 4 bases and J dropped 2; count of bases not matched to a gene: 13.

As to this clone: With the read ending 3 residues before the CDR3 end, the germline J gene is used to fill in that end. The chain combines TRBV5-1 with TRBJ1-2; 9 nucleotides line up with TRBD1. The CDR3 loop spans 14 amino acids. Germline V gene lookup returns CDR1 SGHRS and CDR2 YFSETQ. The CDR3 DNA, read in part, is TGCGCCAGCAGCTTGGACAGGGGGCAAGGCGGC. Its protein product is CASSLDRGQGG. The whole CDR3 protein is CASSLDRGQGGYTF.

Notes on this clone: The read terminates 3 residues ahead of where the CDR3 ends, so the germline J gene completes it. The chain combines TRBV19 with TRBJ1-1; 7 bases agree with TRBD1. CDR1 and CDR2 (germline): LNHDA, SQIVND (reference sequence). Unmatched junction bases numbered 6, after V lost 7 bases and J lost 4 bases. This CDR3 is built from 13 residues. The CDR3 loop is CASKAQGGTEAFF. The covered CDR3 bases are TGTGCCAGTAAGGCCCAGGGGGGCACTGAA. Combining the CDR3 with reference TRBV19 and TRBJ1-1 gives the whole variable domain DGGITQSPKYLFRKEGQNVTLSCEQNLNHDAMYWYRQDPGQGLRLIYYSQIVNDFQKGDIAEGYSVSREKKESFPLTVTSAQKNPTAFYLCASKAQGGTEAFFGQGTRLTVV.

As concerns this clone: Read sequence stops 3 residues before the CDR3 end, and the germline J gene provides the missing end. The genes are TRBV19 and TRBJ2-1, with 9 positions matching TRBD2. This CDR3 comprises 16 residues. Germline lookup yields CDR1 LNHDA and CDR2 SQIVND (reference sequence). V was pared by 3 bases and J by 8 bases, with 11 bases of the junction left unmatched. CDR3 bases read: TGTGCCAGTAGTATTATCGGCGGGGGGGCAGGAGATGAG. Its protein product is CASSIIGGGAGDE. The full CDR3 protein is CASSIIGGGAGDEQFF.

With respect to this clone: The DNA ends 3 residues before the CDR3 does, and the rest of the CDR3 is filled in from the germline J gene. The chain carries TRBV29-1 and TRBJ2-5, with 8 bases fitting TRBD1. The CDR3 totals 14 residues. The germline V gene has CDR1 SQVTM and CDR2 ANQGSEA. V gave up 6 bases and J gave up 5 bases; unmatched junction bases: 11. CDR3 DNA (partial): TGCAGCGTCAACAGACAGGGGATCAGGGAGACC. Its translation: CSVNRQGIRET. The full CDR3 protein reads CSVNRQGIRETQYF.

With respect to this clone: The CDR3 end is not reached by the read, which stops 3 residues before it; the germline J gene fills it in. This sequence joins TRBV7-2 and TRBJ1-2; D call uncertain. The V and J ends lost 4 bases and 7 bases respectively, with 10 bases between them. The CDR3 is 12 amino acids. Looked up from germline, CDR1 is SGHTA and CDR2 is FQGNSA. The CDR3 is CASSSQGLGYTF. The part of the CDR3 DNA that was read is TGTGCCAGCAGCTCTCAAGGCCTTGGC.

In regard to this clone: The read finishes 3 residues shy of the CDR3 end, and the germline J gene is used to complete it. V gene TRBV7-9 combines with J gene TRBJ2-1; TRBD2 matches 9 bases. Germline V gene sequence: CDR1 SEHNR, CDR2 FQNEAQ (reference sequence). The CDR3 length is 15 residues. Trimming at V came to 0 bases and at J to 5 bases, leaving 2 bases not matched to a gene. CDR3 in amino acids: CASSLATSGDNEQFF. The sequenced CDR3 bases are TGTGCCAGCAGCTTAGCGACTAGCGGAGACAATGAG.

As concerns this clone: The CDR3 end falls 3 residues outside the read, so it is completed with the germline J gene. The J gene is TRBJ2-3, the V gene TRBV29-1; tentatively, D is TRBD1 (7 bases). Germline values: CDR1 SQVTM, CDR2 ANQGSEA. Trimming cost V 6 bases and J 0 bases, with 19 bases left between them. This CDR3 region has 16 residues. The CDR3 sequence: CSVAPPQGTSTDTQYF. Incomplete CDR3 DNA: TGCAGCGTCGCCCCCCCACAGGGGACTAGCACAGATACG.

The DNA read from the CDR3 is TGCGCCAGCAGCTTGGACCAGATTGCAACTAATGAAAAA. Translating gives CASSLDQIATNEK. The whole CDR3 sequence reads CASSLDQIATNEKLFF. The chain recombines TRBV5-1 with TRBJ1-4; D gene uncertain. The read terminates 3 residues before the CDR3 end, so the remaining end is supplied by the germline J gene. Germline V gives CDR1 SGHRS, CDR2 YFSETQ. The V and J ends lost 0 bases and 0 bases respectively, with 9 bases between them. The CDR3 runs to 16 residues.

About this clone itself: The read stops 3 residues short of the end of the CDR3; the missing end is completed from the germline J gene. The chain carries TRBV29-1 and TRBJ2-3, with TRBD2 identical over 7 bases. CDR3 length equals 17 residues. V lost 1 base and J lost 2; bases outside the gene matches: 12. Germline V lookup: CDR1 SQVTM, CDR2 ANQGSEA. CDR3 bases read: TGCAGCGTTGAAGTGCCCCAGTCAGCGGGACCCACAGATACG. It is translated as CSVEVPQSAGPTDT. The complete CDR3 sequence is CSVEVPQSAGPTDTQYF.

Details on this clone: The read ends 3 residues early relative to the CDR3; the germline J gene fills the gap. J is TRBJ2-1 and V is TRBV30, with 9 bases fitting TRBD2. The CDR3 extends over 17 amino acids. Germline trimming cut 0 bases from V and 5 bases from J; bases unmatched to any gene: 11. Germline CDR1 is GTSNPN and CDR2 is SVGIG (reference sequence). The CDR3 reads CAWSVRDTLAGNNEQFF. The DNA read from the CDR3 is TGTGCCTGGAGTGTACGAGACACTCTAGCGGGGAACAATGAG.

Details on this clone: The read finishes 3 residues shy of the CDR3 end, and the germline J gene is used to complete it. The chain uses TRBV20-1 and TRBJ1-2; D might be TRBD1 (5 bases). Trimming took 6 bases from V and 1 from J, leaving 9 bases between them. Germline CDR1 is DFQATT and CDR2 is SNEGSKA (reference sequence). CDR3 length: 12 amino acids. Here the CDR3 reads CSAIDSNYGYTF. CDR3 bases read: TGCAGTGCCATCGACAGTAACTATGGC.

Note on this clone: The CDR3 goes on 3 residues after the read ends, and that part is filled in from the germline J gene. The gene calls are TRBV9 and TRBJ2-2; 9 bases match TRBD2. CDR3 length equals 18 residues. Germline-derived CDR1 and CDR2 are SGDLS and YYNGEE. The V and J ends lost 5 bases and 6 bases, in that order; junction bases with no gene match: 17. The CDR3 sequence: CASRGNSVAGARPGELFF. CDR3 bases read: TGTGCCAGCAGGGGTAACTCGGTAGCGGGAGCGCGGCCCGGGGAG.

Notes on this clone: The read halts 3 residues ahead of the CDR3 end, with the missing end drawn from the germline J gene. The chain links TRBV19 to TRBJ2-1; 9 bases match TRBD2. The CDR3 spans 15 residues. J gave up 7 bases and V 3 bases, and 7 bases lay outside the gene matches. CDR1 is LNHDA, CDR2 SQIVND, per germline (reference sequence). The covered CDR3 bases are TGTGCCAGTAGTATTTCGGCGGGAGGGGGAAATGAG. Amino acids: CASSISAGGGNE. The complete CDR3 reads CASSISAGGGNEQFF.